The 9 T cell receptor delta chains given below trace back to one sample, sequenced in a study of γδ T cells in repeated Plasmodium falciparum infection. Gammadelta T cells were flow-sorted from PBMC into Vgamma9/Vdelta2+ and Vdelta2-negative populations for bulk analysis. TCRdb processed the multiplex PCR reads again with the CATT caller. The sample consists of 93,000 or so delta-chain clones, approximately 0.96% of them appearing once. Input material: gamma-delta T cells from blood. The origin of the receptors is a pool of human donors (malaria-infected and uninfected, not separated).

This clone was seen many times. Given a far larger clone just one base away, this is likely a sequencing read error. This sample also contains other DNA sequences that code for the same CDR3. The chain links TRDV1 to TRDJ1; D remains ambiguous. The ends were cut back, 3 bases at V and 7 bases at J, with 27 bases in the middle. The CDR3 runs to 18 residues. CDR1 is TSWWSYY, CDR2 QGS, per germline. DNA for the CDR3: TGTGCTCTTGGGGAGCTTTTCCCCATTCCGGGCGAATCTGGTAAACTCATCTTT. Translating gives CALGELFPIPGESGKLIF.

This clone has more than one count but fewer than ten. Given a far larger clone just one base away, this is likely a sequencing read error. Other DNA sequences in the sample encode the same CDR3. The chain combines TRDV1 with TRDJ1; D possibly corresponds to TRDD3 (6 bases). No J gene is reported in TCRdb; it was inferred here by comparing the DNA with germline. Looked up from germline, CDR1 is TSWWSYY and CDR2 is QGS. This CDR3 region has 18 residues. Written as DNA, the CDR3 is TGTGCTCTCGGGGAACTAGTTTCCCTCACCGGGGGACGAGATAAACTCATCTTT. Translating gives CALGELVSLTGGRDKLIF.

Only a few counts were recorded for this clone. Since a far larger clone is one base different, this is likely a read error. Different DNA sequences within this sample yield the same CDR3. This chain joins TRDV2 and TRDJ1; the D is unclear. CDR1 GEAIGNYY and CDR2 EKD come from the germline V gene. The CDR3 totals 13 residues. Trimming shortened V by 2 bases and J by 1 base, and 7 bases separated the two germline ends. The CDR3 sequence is CACDRTGTDKLIF. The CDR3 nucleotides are TGTGCCTGTGACAGAACAGGCACCGATAAACTCATCTTT.

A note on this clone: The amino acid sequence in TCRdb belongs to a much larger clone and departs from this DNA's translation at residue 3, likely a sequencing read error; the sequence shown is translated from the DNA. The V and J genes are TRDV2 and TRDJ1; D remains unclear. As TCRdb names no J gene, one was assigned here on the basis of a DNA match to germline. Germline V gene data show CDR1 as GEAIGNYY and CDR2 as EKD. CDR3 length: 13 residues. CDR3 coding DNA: TGTGCCCGTGACCCCCTCGCATCCGATAAACTCATCTTT. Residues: CARDPLASDKLIF.

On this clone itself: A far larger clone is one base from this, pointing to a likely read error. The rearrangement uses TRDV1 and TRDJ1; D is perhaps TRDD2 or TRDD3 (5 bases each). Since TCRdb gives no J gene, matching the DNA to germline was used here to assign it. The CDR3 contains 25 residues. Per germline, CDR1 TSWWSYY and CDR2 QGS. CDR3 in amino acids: CALGEPRKPYPLLRATIRSTDKLIF. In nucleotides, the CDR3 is TGTGCCCTTGGGGAACCCCGGAAACCCTACCCTTTACTCCGTGCCACCATTAGGAGCACCGATAAACTCATCTTT.

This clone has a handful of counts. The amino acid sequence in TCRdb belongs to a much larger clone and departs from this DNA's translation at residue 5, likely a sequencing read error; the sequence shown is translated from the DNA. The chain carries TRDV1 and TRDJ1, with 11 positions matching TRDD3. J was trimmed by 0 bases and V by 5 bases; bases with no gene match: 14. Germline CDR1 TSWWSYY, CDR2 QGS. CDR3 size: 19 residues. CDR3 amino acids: CALGYLSSSGGYYTDKLIF. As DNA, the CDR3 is TGTGCTCTTGGGTACCTGTCATCCTCTGGGGGATACTACACCGATAAACTCATCTTT.

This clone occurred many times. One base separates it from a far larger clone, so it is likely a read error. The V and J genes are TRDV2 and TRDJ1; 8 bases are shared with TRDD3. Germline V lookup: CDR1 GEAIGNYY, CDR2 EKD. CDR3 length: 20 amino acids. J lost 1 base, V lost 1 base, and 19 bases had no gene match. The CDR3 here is CACDTVGWGIRQIRTDKLIF. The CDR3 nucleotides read TGTGCCTGTGACACGGTGGGATGGGGGATTCGCCAAATACGCACCGATAAACTCATCTTT.

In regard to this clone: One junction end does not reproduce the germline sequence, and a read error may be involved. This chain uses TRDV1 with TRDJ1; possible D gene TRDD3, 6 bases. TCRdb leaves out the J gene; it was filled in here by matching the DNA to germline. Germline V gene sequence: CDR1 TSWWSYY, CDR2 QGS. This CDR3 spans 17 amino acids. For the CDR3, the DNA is TGTGCTCCTGGGGAACCGGGGGCGGGGCGGTACACCGATAAACTCATCTTT. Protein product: CAPGEPGAGRYTDKLIF.

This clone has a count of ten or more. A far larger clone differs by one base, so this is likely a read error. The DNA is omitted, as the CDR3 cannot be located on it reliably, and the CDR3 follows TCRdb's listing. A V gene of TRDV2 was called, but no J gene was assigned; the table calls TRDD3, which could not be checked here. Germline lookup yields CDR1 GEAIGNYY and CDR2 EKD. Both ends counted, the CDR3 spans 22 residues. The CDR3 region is CACEQILGAYWGRGAYTDKLIF.